A selection of T cell receptor beta chains follows, all from one sample in a study of CD8 T cell repertoires and HIV-1 epitope variants. Sequenced by immunoSEQ multiplex PCR; TCRdb stores in-frame clones only, minus some. Of under 7,000 clones listed, 55% to 80% are singletons. The antigens for these receptors are not known. Specimen: cultured CD8+ T cells derived from PBMCs. These receptors were obtained from a male donor with HIV. Each CDR3 is given with its conserved first and last residue. A D gene is named only where the DNA matches it firmly. Clone size appears in some rows only: once, few, many, or a class for an expanded clone.

size: few; V: TRBV27; D: -; J: TRBJ2-7; length: 14; DNA: TGTGCCAGCAGTTTATCCTCCAGCTCCTACGAGCAGTACTTC; CDR3: CASSLSSSSYEQYF
size: few; V: TRBV21-1; D: -; J: TRBJ2-5; length: 16; DNA: TGTGCCAGCAGCAAAATTCTAAGGGGAAACCAAGAGACCCAGTACTTC; CDR3: CASSKILRGNQETQYF
size: -; V: TRBV4-1; D: TRBD2; J: TRBJ2-5; length: 16; DNA: TGCGCCAGCAGCCAAGCCACTAGCGGGAGGGCACAGACCCAGTACTTC; CDR3: CASSQATSGRAQTQYF
size: -; V: TRBV10-2; D: -; J: TRBJ2-3; length: 11; DNA: TGCGCCACAGAATGGACAGATACGCAGTATTTT; CDR3: CATEWTDTQYF
size: few; V: TRBV4-2; D: -; J: TRBJ2-7; length: 16; DNA: TGTGCCAGCAGCCAAGAACGGCAGGGCTTAGTCTACGAGCAGTACTTC; CDR3: CASSQERQGLVYEQYF
size: few; V: TRBV10-3; D: TRBD1; J: TRBJ1-1; length: 16; DNA: TGTGCCATCAGTGCCGGAGACGCGGGGACAGCTGATGAAGCTTTCTTT; CDR3: CAISAGDAGTADEAFF
size: few; V: TRBV6-5; D: TRBD2; J: TRBJ2-2; length: 15; DNA: TGTGCCAGCAGGTTGGGGGGGACGGCCACCGGGGAGCTGTTTTTT; CDR3: CASRLGGTATGELFF
size: -; V: TRBV5-6; D: -; J: TRBJ2-7; length: 16; DNA: TGTGCCAGCAGCCCGATCCAGGACTTAGTCCTCGACGAGCAGTACTTC; CDR3: CASSPIQDLVLDEQYF
size: -; V: TRBV14; D: -; J: TRBJ2-5; length: 14; DNA: TGTGCCAGCAGCCAAGGAAAAGGTGAAGAGACCCAGTACTTC; CDR3: CASSQGKGEETQYF
size: -; V: TRBV27; D: -; J: TRBJ1-1; length: 14; DNA: TGTGCCAGCAGGAGACAGAGCATGAACACTGAAGCTTTCTTT; CDR3: CASRRQSMNTEAFF
size: -; V: TRBV15; D: -; J: TRBJ1-1; length: 12; DNA: TGTGCCACCAGCAGAGGGGACACTGAAGCTTTCTTT; CDR3: CATSRGDTEAFF
size: -; V: TRBV29-1; D: -; J: TRBJ2-1; length: 13; DNA: TGCAGCGCCATTAGGACATCTTACAATGAGCAGTTCTTC; CDR3: CSAIRTSYNEQFF
size: -; V: TRBV7-2; D: -; J: TRBJ2-4; length: 15; DNA: TGTGCCAGCAGCCCCGGGGCCCTAGCCAAAAACATTCAGTACTTC; CDR3: CASSPGALAKNIQYF
size: -; V: TRBV5-1; D: TRBD2; J: TRBJ2-5; length: 16; DNA: TGCGCCAGCAGCTCTACCGGGACTAGCGTCCAAGAGACCCAGTACTTC; CDR3: CASSSTGTSVQETQYF
size: -; V: TRBV7-6; D: -; J: TRBJ1-1; length: 14; DNA: TGTGCCAGCAGCTCCATGGACAAGAACACTGAAGCTTTCTTT; CDR3: CASSSMDKNTEAFF
size: few; V: TRBV23-1; D: TRBD1; J: TRBJ2-7; length: 12; DNA: TGCGCCAGCAATACAGGGGTCTACGAGCAGTACTTC; CDR3: CASNTGVYEQYF
size: -; V: TRBV13; D: -; J: TRBJ2-2; length: 16; DNA: TGTGCCAGCAGCACACGAGGCTCGGGTCGGACCGGGGAGCTGTTTTTT; CDR3: CASSTRGSGRTGELFF
size: -; V: TRBV5-1; D: -; J: TRBJ1-3; length: 14; DNA: TGCGCCAGCAGCTTGGACAGCTCTGGAAACACCATATATTTT; CDR3: CASSLDSSGNTIYF
size: -; V: TRBV28; D: -; J: TRBJ1-2; length: 13; DNA: TGTGCCAGCACCCTTGGGGGTGGCTATGGCTACACCTTC; CDR3: CASTLGGGYGYTF
size: -; V: TRBV19; D: -; J: TRBJ2-7; length: 14; DNA: TGTGCCAGTTCCCCCTGGGGGGATGCGGGCGAGCAGTACTTC; CDR3: CASSPWGDAGEQYF
size: -; V: TRBV28; D: -; J: TRBJ2-1; length: 15; DNA: TGTGCCAGCAGTAGATGGACAGCTTCCTACAATGAGCAGTTCTTC; CDR3: CASSRWTASYNEQFF
size: -; V: TRBV19; D: -; J: TRBJ1-1; length: 12; DNA: TGTGCCAGTAGTATTTCCTTGTCCGGAGCTTTCTTT; CDR3: CASSISLSGAFF
size: -; V: TRBV4-1; D: -; J: TRBJ2-7; length: 16; DNA: TGCGCCAGCAGCCCCGCTTTGGGGTCTTTGTCCTACGAGCAGTACTTC; CDR3: CASSPALGSLSYEQYF
size: once; V: TRBV5-5; D: -; J: TRBJ1-5; length: 14; DNA: TGTGCCAGCAGCTTTGGCTCGGAAGGTCAGCCCCAGCATTTT; CDR3: CASSFGSEGQPQHF
size: few; V: TRBV13; D: -; J: TRBJ2-7; length: 13; DNA: TGTGCCAGCAGCTCCTGGGGGCTCTACGAGCAGTACTTC; CDR3: CASSSWGLYEQYF
size: -; V: TRBV19; D: -; J: TRBJ2-7; length: 13; DNA: TGTGCCAGTAGTATAAGCATCTCCTACGAGCAGTACTTC; CDR3: CASSISISYEQYF
size: -; V: TRBV5-4; D: -; J: TRBJ1-1; length: 13; DNA: TGTGCCAGCAGCTTGGGGGGGAACACTGAAGCTTTCTTT; CDR3: CASSLGGNTEAFF
size: few; V: TRBV11-1; D: TRBD1; J: TRBJ2-7; length: 13; DNA: TGTGCCAGCAGCTTACAGGGGGCCTACGAGCAGTACTTC; CDR3: CASSLQGAYEQYF
size: once; V: TRBV19; D: -; J: TRBJ1-2; length: 12; DNA: TGTGCCAGTAGTCCTGGACCAAGAGGCTACACCTTC; CDR3: CASSPGPRGYTF
size: medium-sized; V: TRBV10-3; D: -; J: TRBJ1-1; length: 12; DNA: TGTGCCATCAGTGAGGGGGATACTGAAGCTTTCTTT; CDR3: CAISEGDTEAFF
size: -; V: TRBV15; D: TRBD1; J: TRBJ2-7; length: 15; DNA: TGTGCCACCAGCGATGGGACAGGTGGCATTGGCGAGCAGTACTTC; CDR3: CATSDGTGGIGEQYF
size: -; V: TRBV28; D: -; J: TRBJ1-5; length: 16; DNA: TGTGCCAGCAGTTCCGCCCCAGGGATTAGCAATCAGCCCCAGCATTTT; CDR3: CASSSAPGISNQPQHF
size: -; V: TRBV29-1; D: TRBD2; J: TRBJ2-5; length: 14; DNA: TGCAGCGCCTCGACTAGCGGGGGACAAGAGACCCAGTACTTC; CDR3: CSASTSGGQETQYF
size: -; V: TRBV5-4; D: TRBD2; J: TRBJ2-3; length: 15; DNA: TGTGCCAGCAGCCGCCGGGAGGGGCGGTCAGATACGCAGTATTTT; CDR3: CASSRREGRSDTQYF
size: -; V: TRBV28; D: -; J: TRBJ1-2; length: 15; DNA: TGTGCCAGCAGTTTATTTACAGCAGCTAACTATGGCTACACCTTC; CDR3: CASSLFTAANYGYTF
size: -; V: TRBV6-4; D: TRBD2; J: TRBJ2-1; length: 15; DNA: TGTGCCAGCAGTGACAGGGCGGGAGATATCGATGAGCAGTTCTTC; CDR3: CASSDRAGDIDEQFF
size: -; V: TRBV11-3; D: TRBD1; J: TRBJ2-1; length: 16; DNA: TGTGCCAGCAGCTTCCAGGGAGGACAGGGAGTCAATGAGCAGTTCTTC; CDR3: CASSFQGGQGVNEQFF
size: few; V: TRBV4-3; D: -; J: TRBJ1-2; length: 15; DNA: TGCGCCAGCAGCCAGTCGCGGGGGCTGAACTATGGCTACACCTTC; CDR3: CASSQSRGLNYGYTF
size: medium-sized; V: TRBV19; D: TRBD2; J: TRBJ2-1; length: 19; DNA: TGTGCCAGTAGTATACAGCCGGGACTAGCGGGAGATTTCTTAGATGAGCAGTTCTTC; CDR3: CASSIQPGLAGDFLDEQFF
size: -; V: TRBV6-5; D: -; J: TRBJ2-2; length: 14; DNA: TGTGCCACAGCCCTGGCCTCGAACACCGGGGAGCTGTTTTTT; CDR3: CATALASNTGELFF
size: -; V: TRBV11-3; D: TRBD2; J: TRBJ2-3; length: 16; DNA: TGTGCCAGCAGCAAGCGGACTAGCGGGAGCGGAGATACGCAGTATTTT; CDR3: CASSKRTSGSGDTQYF
size: -; V: TRBV5-1; D: -; J: TRBJ2-7; length: 13; DNA: TGCGCCAGCAGCTGGGTAGGTGGCTACGAGCAGTACTTC; CDR3: CASSWVGGYEQYF
size: -; V: TRBV10-3; D: -; J: TRBJ1-1; length: 14; DNA: TGTGCCATCAGTGAGAACTTCGAGGGCACTGAAGCTTTCTTT; CDR3: CAISENFEGTEAFF
size: -; V: TRBV27; D: -; J: TRBJ2-1; length: 13; DNA: TGTGCCAGCGCTCTCGGCTCCTACAATGAGCAGTTCTTC; CDR3: CASALGSYNEQFF
size: -; V: TRBV12-5; D: TRBD1; J: TRBJ1-6; length: 18; DNA: TGTGCTAGTGGTTTGCCACACCCCTCAGGGGGCCATAATTCACCCCTCCACTTT; CDR3: CASGLPHPSGGHNSPLHF
size: -; V: TRBV5-4; D: -; J: TRBJ2-3; length: 14; DNA: TGTGCCAGCAGCTTGAGCGGGTGGGCAGATACGCAGTATTTT; CDR3: CASSLSGWADTQYF
size: -; V: TRBV11-2; D: -; J: TRBJ2-5; length: 14; DNA: TGTGCCAGCAGCTTTCTAACCTCTCAAGAGACCCAGTACTTC; CDR3: CASSFLTSQETQYF
size: -; V: TRBV7-9; D: TRBD1; J: TRBJ2-1; length: 16; DNA: TGTGCCAGCAGCTTAGCGGGACAGGGCTCCTACAATGAGCAGTTCTTC; CDR3: CASSLAGQGSYNEQFF
size: -; V: TRBV11-2; D: TRBD2; J: TRBJ2-7; length: 13; DNA: TGTGCCAGCACCCCAGCGGGAGCCCACGAGCAGTACTTC; CDR3: CASTPAGAHEQYF
size: few; V: TRBV27; D: TRBD2; J: TRBJ2-3; length: 14; DNA: TGTGCCAGCAGCCTCAGCGGGGGGGCAGATACGCAGTATTTT; CDR3: CASSLSGGADTQYF
size: -; V: TRBV6-6; D: -; J: TRBJ1-3; length: 16; DNA: TGTGCCAGCACCTACGGGGAGACTTTCTCTGGAAACACCATATATTTT; CDR3: CASTYGETFSGNTIYF
size: -; V: TRBV6-5; D: TRBD1; J: TRBJ1-2; length: 14; DNA: TGTGCCAGCAGTTACCAGGGGGGGTCAGGTGGCTACACCTTC; CDR3: CASSYQGGSGGYTF
size: -; V: TRBV7-9; D: -; J: TRBJ2-7; length: 13; DNA: TGTGCCAGCAGCTCGCCTCAGGGCTACGAGCAGTACTTC; CDR3: CASSSPQGYEQYF